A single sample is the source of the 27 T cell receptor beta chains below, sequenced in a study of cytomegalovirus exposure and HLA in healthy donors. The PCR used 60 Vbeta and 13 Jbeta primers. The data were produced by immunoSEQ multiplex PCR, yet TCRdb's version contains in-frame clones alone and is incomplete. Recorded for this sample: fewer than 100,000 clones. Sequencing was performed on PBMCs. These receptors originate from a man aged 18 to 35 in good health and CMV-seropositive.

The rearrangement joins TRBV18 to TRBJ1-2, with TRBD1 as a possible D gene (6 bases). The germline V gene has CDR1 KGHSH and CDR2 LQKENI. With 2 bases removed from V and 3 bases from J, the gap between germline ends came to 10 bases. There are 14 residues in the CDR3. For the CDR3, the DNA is TGTGCCAGCTCACCAGGGGGCCTATACTATGGCTACACCTTC. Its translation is CASSPGGLYYGYTF.

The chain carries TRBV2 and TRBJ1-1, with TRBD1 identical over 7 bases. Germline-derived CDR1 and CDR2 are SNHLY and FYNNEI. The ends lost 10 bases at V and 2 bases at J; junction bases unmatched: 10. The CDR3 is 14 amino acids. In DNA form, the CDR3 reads TGTGCCACCTACAGCCGGGACAGTAACACTGAAGCTTTCTTT. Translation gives CATYSRDSNTEAFF.

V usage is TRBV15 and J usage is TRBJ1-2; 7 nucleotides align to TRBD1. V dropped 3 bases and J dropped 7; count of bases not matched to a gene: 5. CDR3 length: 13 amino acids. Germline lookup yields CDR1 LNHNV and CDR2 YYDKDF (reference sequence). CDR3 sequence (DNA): TGTGCCACCAGCAGTCGACAGGGCAGTGGCTACACCTTC. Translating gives CATSSRQGSGYTF.

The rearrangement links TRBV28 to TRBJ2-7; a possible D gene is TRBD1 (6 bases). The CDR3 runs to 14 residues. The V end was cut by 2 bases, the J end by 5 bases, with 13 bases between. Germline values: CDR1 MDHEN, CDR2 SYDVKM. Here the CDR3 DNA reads TGTGCCAGCAGTTTAGGTCCCAGGGGCCACGAGCAGTACTTC. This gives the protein CASSLGPRGHEQYF.

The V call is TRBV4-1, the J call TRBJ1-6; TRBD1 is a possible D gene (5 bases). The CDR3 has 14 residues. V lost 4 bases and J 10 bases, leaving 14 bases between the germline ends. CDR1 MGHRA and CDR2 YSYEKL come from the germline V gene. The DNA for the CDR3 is TGCGCCAGCAGCCCCGGGGGGGAGTACTCACCCCTCCACTTT. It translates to CASSPGGEYSPLHF.

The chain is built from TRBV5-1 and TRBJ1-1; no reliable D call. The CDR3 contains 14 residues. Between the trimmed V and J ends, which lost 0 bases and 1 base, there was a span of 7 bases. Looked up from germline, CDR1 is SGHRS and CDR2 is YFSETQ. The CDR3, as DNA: TGCGCCAGCAGCTTGGATCTCAGGAACACTGAAGCTTTCTTT. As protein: CASSLDLRNTEAFF.

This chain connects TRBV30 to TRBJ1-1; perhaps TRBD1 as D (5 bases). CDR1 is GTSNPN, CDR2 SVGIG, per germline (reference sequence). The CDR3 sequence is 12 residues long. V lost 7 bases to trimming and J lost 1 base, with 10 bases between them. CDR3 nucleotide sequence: TGTGCCTCTAAACAGGAGAACACTGAAGCTTTCTTT. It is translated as CASKQENTEAFF.

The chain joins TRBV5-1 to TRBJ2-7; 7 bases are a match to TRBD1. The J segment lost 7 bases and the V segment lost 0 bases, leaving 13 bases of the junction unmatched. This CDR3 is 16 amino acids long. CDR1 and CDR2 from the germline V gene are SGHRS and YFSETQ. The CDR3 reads CASSLAIGTDGGEQYF. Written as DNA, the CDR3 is TGCGCCAGCAGCTTGGCCATCGGGACAGATGGTGGAGAGCAGTACTTC.

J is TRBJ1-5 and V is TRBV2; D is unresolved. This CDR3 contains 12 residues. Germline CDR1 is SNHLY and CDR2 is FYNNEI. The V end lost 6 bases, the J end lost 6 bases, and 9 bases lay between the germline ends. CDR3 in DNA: TGTGCCAGCAGGCGGGCGGGTCAGCCCCAGCATTTT. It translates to CASRRAGQPQHF.

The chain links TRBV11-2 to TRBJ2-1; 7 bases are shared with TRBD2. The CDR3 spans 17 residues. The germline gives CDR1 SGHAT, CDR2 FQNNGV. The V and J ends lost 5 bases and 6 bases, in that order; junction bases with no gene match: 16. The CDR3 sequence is CASSLPLGSSGSNEQFF. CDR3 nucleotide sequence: TGTGCCAGCAGCCTACCCCTGGGGTCTAGCGGAAGCAATGAGCAGTTCTTC.

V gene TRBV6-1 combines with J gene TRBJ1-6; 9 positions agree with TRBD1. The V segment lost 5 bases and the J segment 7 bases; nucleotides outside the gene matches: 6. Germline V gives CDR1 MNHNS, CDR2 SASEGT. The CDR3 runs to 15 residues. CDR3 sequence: CASSWTGVNNSPLHF. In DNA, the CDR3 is TGTGCCAGCAGTTGGACAGGGGTTAACAATTCACCCCTCCACTTT.

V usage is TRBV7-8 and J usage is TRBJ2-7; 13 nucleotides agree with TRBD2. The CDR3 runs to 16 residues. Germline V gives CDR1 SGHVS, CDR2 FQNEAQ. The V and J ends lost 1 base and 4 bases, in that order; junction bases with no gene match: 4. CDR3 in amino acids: CASSLGPLAGGYEQYF. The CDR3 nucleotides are TGTGCCAGCAGCTTAGGCCCACTAGCGGGAGGGTACGAGCAGTACTTC.

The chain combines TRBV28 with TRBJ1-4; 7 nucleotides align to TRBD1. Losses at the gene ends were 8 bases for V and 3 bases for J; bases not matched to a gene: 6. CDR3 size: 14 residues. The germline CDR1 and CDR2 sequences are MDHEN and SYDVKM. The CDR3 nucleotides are TGTGCCAGCTGGACAGGTCTGCCTAATGAAAAACTGTTTTTT. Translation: CASWTGLPNEKLFF.

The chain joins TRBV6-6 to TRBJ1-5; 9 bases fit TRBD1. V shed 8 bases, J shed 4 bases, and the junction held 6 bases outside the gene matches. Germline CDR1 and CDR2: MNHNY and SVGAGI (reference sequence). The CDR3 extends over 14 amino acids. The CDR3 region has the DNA TGTGCCAGCCGTAGACAGGGGGGGAATCAGCCCCAGCATTTT. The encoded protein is CASRRQGGNQPQHF.

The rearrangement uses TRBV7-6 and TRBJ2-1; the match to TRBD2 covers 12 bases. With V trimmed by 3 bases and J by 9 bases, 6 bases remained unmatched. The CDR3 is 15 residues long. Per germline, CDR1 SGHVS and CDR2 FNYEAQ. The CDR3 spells CASSFGLAGMGEQFF. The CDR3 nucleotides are TGTGCCAGCAGCTTCGGACTAGCGGGAATGGGTGAGCAGTTCTTC.

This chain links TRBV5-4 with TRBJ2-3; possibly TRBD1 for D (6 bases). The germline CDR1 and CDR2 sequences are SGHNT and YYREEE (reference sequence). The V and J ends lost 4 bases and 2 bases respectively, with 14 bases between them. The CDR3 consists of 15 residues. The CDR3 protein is CASSGRDIDTDTQYF. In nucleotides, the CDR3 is TGTGCCAGCAGCGGCCGGGACATTGACACAGATACGCAGTATTTT.

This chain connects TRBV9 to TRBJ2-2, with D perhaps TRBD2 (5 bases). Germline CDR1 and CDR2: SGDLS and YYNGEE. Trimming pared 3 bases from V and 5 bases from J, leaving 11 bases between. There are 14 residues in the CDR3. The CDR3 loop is CASSDRPGTGELFF. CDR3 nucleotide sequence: TGTGCCAGCAGCGACCGACCGGGGACCGGGGAGCTGTTTTTT.

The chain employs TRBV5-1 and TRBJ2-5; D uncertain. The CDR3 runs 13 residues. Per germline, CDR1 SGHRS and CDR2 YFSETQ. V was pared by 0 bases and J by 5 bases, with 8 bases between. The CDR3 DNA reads TGCGCCAGCAGCTTGGTTAGCCCGGAGACCCAGTACTTC. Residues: CASSLVSPETQYF.

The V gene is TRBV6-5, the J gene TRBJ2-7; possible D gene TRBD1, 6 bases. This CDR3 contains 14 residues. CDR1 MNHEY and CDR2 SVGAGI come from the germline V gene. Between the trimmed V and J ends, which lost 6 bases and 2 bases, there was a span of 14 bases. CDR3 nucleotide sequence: TGTGCCAGCAGCGCGAACAGGGTTCCCTACGAGCAGTACTTC. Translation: CASSANRVPYEQYF.

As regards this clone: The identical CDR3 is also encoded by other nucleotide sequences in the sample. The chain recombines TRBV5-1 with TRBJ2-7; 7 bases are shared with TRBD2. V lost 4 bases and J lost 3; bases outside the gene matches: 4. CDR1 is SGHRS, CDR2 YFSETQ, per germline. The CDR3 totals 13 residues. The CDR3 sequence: CASSLSGNYEQYF. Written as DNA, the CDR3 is TGCGCCAGCAGCCTAAGCGGGAACTACGAGCAGTACTTC.

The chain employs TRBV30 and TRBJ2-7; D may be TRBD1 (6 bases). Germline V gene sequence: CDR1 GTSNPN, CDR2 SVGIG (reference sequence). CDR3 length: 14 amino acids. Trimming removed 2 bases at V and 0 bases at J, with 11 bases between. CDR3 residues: CAWSTADSSYEQYF. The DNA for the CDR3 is TGTGCCTGGAGTACCGCGGACAGCTCCTACGAGCAGTACTTC.

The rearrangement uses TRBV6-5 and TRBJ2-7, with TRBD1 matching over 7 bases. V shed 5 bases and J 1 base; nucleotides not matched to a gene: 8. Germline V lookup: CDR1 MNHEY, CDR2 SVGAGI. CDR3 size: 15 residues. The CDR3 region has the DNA TGTGCCAGCAGTCCGTTAAGGACAGGATCCTACGAGCAGTACTTC. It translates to CASSPLRTGSYEQYF.

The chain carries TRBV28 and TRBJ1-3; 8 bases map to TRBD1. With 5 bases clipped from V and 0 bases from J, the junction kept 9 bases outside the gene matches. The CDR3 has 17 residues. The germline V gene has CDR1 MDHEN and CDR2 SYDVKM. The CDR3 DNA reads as TGTGCCAGCAGTCTCTGGACAGGGAAGACCTCTGGAAACACCATATATTTT. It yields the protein CASSLWTGKTSGNTIYF. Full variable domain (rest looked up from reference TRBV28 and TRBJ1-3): DVKVTQSSRYLVKRTGEKVFLECVQDMDHENMFWYRQDPGLGLRLIYFSYDVKMKEKGDIPEGYSVSREKKERFSLILESASTNQTSMYLCASSLWTGKTSGNTIYFGEGSWLTVV.

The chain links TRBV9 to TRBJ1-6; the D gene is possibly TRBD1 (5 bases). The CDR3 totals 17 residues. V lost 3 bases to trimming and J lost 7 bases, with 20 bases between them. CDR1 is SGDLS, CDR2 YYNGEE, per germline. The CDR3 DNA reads TGTGCCAGCAGCGCCCGGGACTGGCCTTCACCAAATTCACCCCTCCACTTT. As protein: CASSARDWPSPNSPLHF.

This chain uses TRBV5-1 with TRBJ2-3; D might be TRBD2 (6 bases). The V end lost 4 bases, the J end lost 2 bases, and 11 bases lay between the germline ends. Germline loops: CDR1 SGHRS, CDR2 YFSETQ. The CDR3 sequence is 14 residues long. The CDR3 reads CASSPGTFTDTQYF. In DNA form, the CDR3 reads TGCGCCAGCAGCCCCGGGACTTTCACAGATACGCAGTATTTT.

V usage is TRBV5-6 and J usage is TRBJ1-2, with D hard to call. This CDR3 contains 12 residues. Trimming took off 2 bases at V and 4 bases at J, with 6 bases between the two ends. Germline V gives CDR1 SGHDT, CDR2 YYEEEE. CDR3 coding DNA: TGTGCCAGCAGCTTTTCCGGCTATGGCTACACCTTC. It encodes CASSFSGYGYTF. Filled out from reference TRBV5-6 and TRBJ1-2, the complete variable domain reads DAGVTQSPTHLIKTRGQQVTLRCSPKSGHDTVSWYQQALGQGPQFIFQYYEEEERQRGNFPDRFSGHQFPNYSSELNVNALLLGDSALYLCASSFSGYGYTFGSGTRLTVV.

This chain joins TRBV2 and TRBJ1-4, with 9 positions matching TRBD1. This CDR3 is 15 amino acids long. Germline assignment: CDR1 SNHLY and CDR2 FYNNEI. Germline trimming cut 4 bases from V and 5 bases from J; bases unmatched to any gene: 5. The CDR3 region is CASSGRDRVNEKLFF. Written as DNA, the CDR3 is TGTGCCAGCAGTGGCCGGGACAGGGTAAATGAAAAACTGTTTTTT. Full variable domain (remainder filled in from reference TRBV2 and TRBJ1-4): EPEVTQTPSHQVTQMGQEVILRCVPISNHLYFYWYRQILGQKVEFLVSFYNNEISEKSEIFDDQFSVERPDGSNFTLKIRSTKLEDSAMYFCASSGRDRVNEKLFFGSGTQLSVL.